The TCR beta chain under discussion was sequenced for a study of control samples from healthy donors and cancer patients. Assay used: immunoSEQ multiplex PCR; TCRdb lists only in-frame clones, some missing. The sample yields about 160,000 clones, approximately 94% seen once. Trimming removed 4 bases from V and 7 bases from J, with 16 bases in between. Germline CDR1 MNHNY, CDR2 SVGAGI (reference sequence). CDR3 size: 14 residues. V gene TRBV6-6 combines with J gene TRBJ2-5; tentatively, D is TRBD2 (6 bases). Sequenced material: blood. The sequence came from a woman aged 40-49 years in good health. Written as DNA, the CDR3 is TGTGCCAGCAGTTCCCCGACTAGGAGGGGGACCCAGTACTTC. Translation gives CASSSPTRRGTQYF.